The 10 T cell receptor beta chains given below trace back to one sample, sequenced in a study of CD8+CD57+ T cells in acquired aplastic anemia. Both TCR beta VDJ combination and CDR3 sequence profiling were carried out. Genomic DNA was the template for this profiling. MiXCR, run by TCRdb on the reads, gives a single entry per CDR3 protein. The sample contains about 160,000 distinct CDR3 sequences, roughly 48% of which appear only once. What was sequenced was sorted CD4+, CD8+, or CD8+CD57+ T cells (not recorded which) from PBMCs. These receptors originate from a human donor in good health.

The table lists this clonotype with many counts. The chain combines TRBV19 with TRBJ1-4; D is unresolved. The germline CDR1 and CDR2 sequences are LNHDA and SQIVND (reference sequence). Trimming left V 6 bases short and J 7 bases short, with 12 bases between. The CDR3 totals 13 residues. In DNA, the CDR3 is TGTGCCAGTAGACCCGGACTGGGTGAAAAACTGTTTTTT. It codes for CASRPGLGEKLFF.

V gene TRBV19 combines with J gene TRBJ2-7; tentatively, D is TRBD2 (6 bases). V gave up 2 bases and J gave up 5 bases, with 7 bases separating them. Germline V lookup: CDR1 LNHDA, CDR2 SQIVND (reference sequence). The CDR3 spans 12 residues. CDR3 region: CASSIRGDEQYF. CDR3 coding DNA: TGTGCCAGTAGTATACGCGGGGACGAGCAGTACTTC.

In regard to this clonotype: A much larger clone differs by one base, so this may be a read error. This sequence joins TRBV6-1 and TRBJ2-7, with D unclear. Germline CDR1 and CDR2: MNHNS and SASEGT. The CDR3 is 14 amino acids. The CDR3 reads CASSGALSSYGQYF. CDR3 coding DNA: TGTGCCAGCAGTGGGGCTTTGAGCTCCTACGGGCAGTACTTC.

In this sample, this clonotype turned up many times. J is TRBJ2-7 and V is TRBV20-1; no reliable D call. Trimming left V 1 base short and J 1 base short, with 14 bases between. The length of the CDR3 is 15 residues. The V gene's germline CDR1 is DFQATT and CDR2 SNEGSKA (reference sequence). CDR3 coding DNA: TGCAGTGCTAGAGGCGACCGAGGCAGTTCCTACGAGCAGTACTTC. Translation gives CSARGDRGSSYEQYF.

For this clonotype: A clone one base away is much larger, so this may be a read error. V usage is TRBV19 and J usage is TRBJ1-2; D not certain. CDR3 length equals 16 residues. The V gene's germline CDR1 is LNHDA and CDR2 SQIVND (reference sequence). V shed 0 bases and J shed 4 bases, with 15 bases lying between them. The CDR3 region has the DNA TGTGCCAGTAGTATAGATACAAAAGTGGGGAGCTATGGCTACACCTTC. It codes for CASSIDTKVGSYGYTF.

The J gene is TRBJ1-4, the V gene TRBV25-1; 8 nucleotides agree with TRBD1. The CDR3 sequence is 15 residues long. V lost 2 bases, J lost 8 bases, and 7 bases stayed unmatched. CDR1 is MGHDK and CDR2 is SYGVNS in the germline V gene. CDR3 nucleotides: TGTGCCAGCAGTGAACCGGACAGGGAGGGCGAAAAACTGTTTTTT. This translates into CASSEPDREGEKLFF.

This chain joins TRBV15 and TRBJ1-1; D gene uncertain. This CDR3 contains 13 residues. With 5 bases removed from V and 0 bases from J, the gap between germline ends came to 7 bases. Germline CDR1 reads LNHNV; CDR2 reads YYDKDF (reference sequence). Written as DNA, the CDR3 is TGTGCCACCAGCGAAGAGTTGAACACTGAAGCTTTCTTT. Its translation is CATSEELNTEAFF.

This clonotype has only one observation. The chain combines TRBV25-1 with TRBJ2-1; no firm D call. CDR3 size: 16 residues. The germline V gene has CDR1 MGHDK and CDR2 SYGVNS. The V end lost 5 bases, the J end lost 10 bases, and 24 bases lay between the germline ends. CDR3: CASSPNRRPSSYEQFF. In nucleotides, the CDR3 is TGTGCCAGCAGTCCTAACAGAAGGCCAAGCTCCTACGAGCAGTTCTTC.

In its sample, this clonotype was seen a few times. The CDR3 DNA follows: TGTGCCAGCAGCCAGAGGGGACAGGGGGAGCGAGAGCAGTACTTC. This translates into CASSQRGQGEREQYF. The rearrangement joins TRBV3-1 to TRBJ2-7; 11 positions agree with TRBD1. After removal of 3 bases from V and 7 bases from J, the junction contained 8 bases not matched to a gene. In germline, CDR1 is LGHDT, CDR2 YNNKEL (reference sequence). This CDR3 comprises 15 residues.

This chain joins TRBV15 and TRBJ1-2; no reliable D call. The CDR3 is 14 residues long. Trimming left V 0 bases short and J 4 bases short, with 9 bases between. Germline lookup yields CDR1 LNHNV and CDR2 YYDKDF (reference sequence). CDR3 loop: CATSRDLGPYGYTF. The CDR3 DNA is TGTGCCACCAGCAGAGATCTGGGCCCCTATGGCTACACCTTC.